Presented here are 7 T cell receptor beta chains from one specimen sequenced in a study of vaccination and CD4 T cells after COVID-19. TCRdb analysed the PCR reads with MiXCR anew, one entry per CDR3 protein. The sample lists roughly 19,000 distinct CDR3 sequences; approximately 62% were seen once. The material sequenced was CD4+ T cells from blood, taken after SARS-CoV-2 vaccination. The receptor set was obtained from a human donor who had recovered from COVID-19.

V and J are TRBV28 and TRBJ2-7; D remains unclear. The germline V and J ends were trimmed by 3 bases and 0 bases, with 24 bases remaining between them. CDR3 length: 19 residues. Germline CDR1 is MDHEN and CDR2 is SYDVKM. In DNA, the CDR3 is TGTGCCAGCAGTTTCCAACGCCGAGCGCCCCAGGTGAGCTCCTACGAGCAGTACTTC. Its protein is CASSFQRRAPQVSSYEQYF.

The chain is built from TRBV6-1 and TRBJ2-7; possible D gene TRBD2, 5 bases. The germline V gene has CDR1 MNHNS and CDR2 SASEGT. The CDR3 consists of 13 residues. DNA for the CDR3: TGTACGACAAACCGGGAATCCCGCTACGAGCAGTACTTC. It encodes CTTNRESRYEQYF.

This clonotype was seen more than once but under ten times. The CDR3 sequence is CASSIAGAFSYEQYF. The CDR3, as DNA: TGTGCCAGTAGTATCGCAGGGGCCTTCTCCTACGAGCAGTACTTC. The V gene is TRBV19, the J gene TRBJ2-7; D might be TRBD1 (6 bases). The germline V gene encodes CDR1 LNHDA and CDR2 SQIVND (reference sequence). V lost 3 bases to trimming and J lost 0 bases, with 12 bases between them. The CDR3 runs 15 residues.

This sequence joins TRBV2 and TRBJ1-2; D gene unclear. Germline assignment: CDR1 SNHLY and CDR2 FYNNEI. The CDR3 loop spans 14 amino acids. V was shortened by 3 bases and J by 7 bases, with 15 bases between the two germline ends. The CDR3 coding sequence is TGTGCCAGCAGTGAGTTCCAGTCCTGGGTTGGCTACACCTTC. This sequence encodes CASSEFQSWVGYTF.

The chain uses TRBV20-1 and TRBJ1-6, with TRBD1 as a possible D gene (5 bases). Germline assignment: CDR1 DFQATT and CDR2 SNEGSKA (reference sequence). CDR3 length: 16 residues. V shed 4 bases and J shed 0 bases, with 13 bases lying between them. CDR3 bases: TGCAGTGCTAAACAGGATCTATCCTCCTATAATTCACCCCTCCACTTT. Translated: CSAKQDLSSYNSPLHF.

This clonotype was seen more than once but under ten times. The chain couples TRBV20-1 to TRBJ2-3; maybe TRBD1 (6 bases). The V gene lost 6 bases and the J gene lost 0 bases, with 16 bases spanning the gap. The CDR3 is 15 residues long. CDR1 is DFQATT, CDR2 SNEGSKA, per germline (reference sequence). CDR3 nucleotides: TGCAGTGCAAAAACGGGACACTTTAGCACAGATACGCAGTATTTT. It codes for CSAKTGHFSTDTQYF.

The chain recombines TRBV27 with TRBJ1-4; D is undetermined. With 3 bases removed from V and 2 bases from J, the gap between germline ends came to 4 bases. CDR3 size: 13 residues. The germline gives CDR1 MNHEY, CDR2 SMNVEV (reference sequence). CDR3 protein: CASSFQTNEKLFF. CDR3 DNA sequence: TGTGCCAGCAGTTTTCAGACTAATGAAAAACTGTTTTTT.